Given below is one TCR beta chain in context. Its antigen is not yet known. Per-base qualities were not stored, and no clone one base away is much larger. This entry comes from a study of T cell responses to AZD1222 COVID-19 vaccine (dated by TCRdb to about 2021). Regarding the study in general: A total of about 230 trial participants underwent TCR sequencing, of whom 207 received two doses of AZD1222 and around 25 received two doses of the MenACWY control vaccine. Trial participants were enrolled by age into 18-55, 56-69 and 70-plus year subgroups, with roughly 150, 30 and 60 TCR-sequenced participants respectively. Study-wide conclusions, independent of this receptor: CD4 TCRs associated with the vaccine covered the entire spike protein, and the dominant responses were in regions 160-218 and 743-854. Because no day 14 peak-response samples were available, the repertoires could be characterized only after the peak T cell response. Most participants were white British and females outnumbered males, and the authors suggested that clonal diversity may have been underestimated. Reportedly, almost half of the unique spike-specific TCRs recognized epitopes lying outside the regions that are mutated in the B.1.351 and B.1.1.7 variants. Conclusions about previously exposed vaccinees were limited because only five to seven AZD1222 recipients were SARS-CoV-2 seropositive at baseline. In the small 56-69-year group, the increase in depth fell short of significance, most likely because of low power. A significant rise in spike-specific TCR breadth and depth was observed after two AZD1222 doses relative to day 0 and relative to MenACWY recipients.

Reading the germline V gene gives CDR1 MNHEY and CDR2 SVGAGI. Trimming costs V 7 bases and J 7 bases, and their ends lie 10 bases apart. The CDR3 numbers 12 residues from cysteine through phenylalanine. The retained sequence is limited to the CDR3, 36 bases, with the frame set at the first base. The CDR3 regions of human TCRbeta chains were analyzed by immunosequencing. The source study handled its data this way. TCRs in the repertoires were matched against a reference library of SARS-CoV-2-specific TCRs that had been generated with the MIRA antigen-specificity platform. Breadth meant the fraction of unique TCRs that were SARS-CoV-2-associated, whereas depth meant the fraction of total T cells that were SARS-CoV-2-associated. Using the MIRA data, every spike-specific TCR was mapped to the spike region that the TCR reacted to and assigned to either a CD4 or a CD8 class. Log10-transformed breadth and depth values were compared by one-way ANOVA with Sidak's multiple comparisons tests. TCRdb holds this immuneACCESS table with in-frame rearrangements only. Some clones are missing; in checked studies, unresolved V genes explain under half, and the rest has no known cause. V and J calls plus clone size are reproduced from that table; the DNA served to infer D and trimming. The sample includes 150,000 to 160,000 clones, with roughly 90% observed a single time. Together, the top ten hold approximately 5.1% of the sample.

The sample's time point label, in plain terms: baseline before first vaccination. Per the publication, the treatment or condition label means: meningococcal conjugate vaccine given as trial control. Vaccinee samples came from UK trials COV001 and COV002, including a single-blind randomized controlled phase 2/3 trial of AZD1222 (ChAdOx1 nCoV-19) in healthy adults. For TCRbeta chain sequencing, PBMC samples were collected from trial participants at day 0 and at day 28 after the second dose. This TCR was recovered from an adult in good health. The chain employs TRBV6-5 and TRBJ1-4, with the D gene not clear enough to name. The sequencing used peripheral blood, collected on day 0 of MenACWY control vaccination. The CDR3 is CASKTGGEKLFF. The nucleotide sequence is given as TGTGCCAGCAAAACGGGCGGTGAAAAACTGTTTTTT.